Following are 20 T cell receptor beta chains from one sample sequenced in a study of blood T cell repertoires in COVID-19. Profiling relied on immunoSEQ multiplex PCR, and the TCRdb table lists in-frame clones only, not all of them. The profile shows around 240,000 clones, roughly 83% of them singletons. The material sequenced was peripheral blood. All receptors come from a woman between 45 and 60 years old with acute or convalescent COVID-19.

The rearrangement links TRBV28 to TRBJ1-2; tentative D call: TRBD1 (5 bases). The CDR3 length is 15 residues. Germline CDR1 and CDR2: MDHEN and SYDVKM. V lost 4 bases and J lost 3, with 15 bases in between. Here the CDR3 DNA reads TGTGCCAGCAGTTCAACGGACGGGGGGGACTATGGCTACACCTTC. Its protein product is CASSSTDGGDYGYTF.

The chain employs TRBV28 and TRBJ2-1; 8 bases fit TRBD2. Trimming took 4 bases from V and 0 from J; bases not matched to a gene: 8. The CDR3 is 17 residues long. The germline gives CDR1 MDHEN, CDR2 SYDVKM. The CDR3 loop reads CASSSGTGGLSYNEQFF. CDR3 in DNA: TGTGCCAGCAGTTCGGGAACGGGAGGGCTCTCCTACAATGAGCAGTTCTTC.

This clone was counted a single time. This sequence joins TRBV27 and TRBJ2-3; the D gene is possibly TRBD1 (5 bases). The CDR3 consists of 14 residues. Trimming left V 2 bases short and J 0 bases short, with 6 bases between. Germline V gene sequence: CDR1 MNHEY, CDR2 SMNVEV (reference sequence). The CDR3 coding sequence is TGTGCCAGCAGTTTACGACAGAGCACAGATACGCAGTATTTT. Residues: CASSLRQSTDTQYF.

The rearrangement uses TRBV7-2 and TRBJ1-2; the D is unclear. V dropped 1 base and J dropped 13 bases, with 13 bases sitting between them. This CDR3 is built from 12 residues. Per germline, CDR1 SGHTA and CDR2 FQGNSA. In DNA form, the CDR3 reads TGTGCCAGCAGCTTAGTCGAGCACCCCGGCACCTTC. Translated: CASSLVEHPGTF.

The chain recombines TRBV10-2 with TRBJ1-3, with D possibly being TRBD1 (5 bases). CDR3 length equals 19 residues. Germline V lookup: CDR1 WSHSY, CDR2 SAAADI. The V end lost 0 bases, the J end lost 0 bases, and 18 bases lay between the germline ends. The CDR3, as DNA: TGCGCCAGCAGTGAGTCGACTTGGCGGGGCGAACCCTCTGGAAACACCATATATTTT. It yields the protein CASSESTWRGEPSGNTIYF.

The rearrangement links TRBV7-8 to TRBJ2-1; perhaps TRBD1 as D (6 bases). This CDR3 region has 12 residues. Germline V gene lookup returns CDR1 SGHVS and CDR2 FQNEAQ. V lost 1 base, J lost 15 bases, and 13 bases lay in between. The CDR3 reads CASSLEQGSLFF. CDR3 DNA sequence: TGTGCCAGCAGCTTAGAACAGGGATCGCTGTTCTTC. The full variable domain, its missing parts supplied by reference TRBV7-8 and TRBJ2-1, is GAGVSQSPRYKVAKRGQDVALRCDPISGHVSLFWYQQALGQGPEFLTYFQNEAQLDKSGLPSDRFFAERPEGSVSTLKIQRTQQEDSAVYLCASSLEQGSLFFGPGTRLTVL.

This clone was recorded only once. The gene calls are TRBV19 and TRBJ2-5; 12 nucleotides agree with TRBD1. This CDR3 has 16 residues. Trimming took 4 bases from V and 2 from J; bases not matched to a gene: 5. CDR1 is LNHDA, CDR2 SQIVND, per germline (reference sequence). The CDR3 reads CASSTPGQGAQETQYF. In DNA form, the CDR3 reads TGTGCCAGTAGTACGCCGGGACAGGGGGCACAAGAGACCCAGTACTTC.

V gene TRBV9 combines with J gene TRBJ2-1; TRBD1 aligns across 9 bases. J gave up 4 bases and V 3 bases, and 5 bases lay outside the gene matches. The germline V gene has CDR1 SGDLS and CDR2 YYNGEE. This CDR3 spans 15 amino acids. CDR3 amino acids: CASSAWTGEYNEQFF. The CDR3 DNA is TGTGCCAGCAGCGCGTGGACAGGGGAATACAATGAGCAGTTCTTC. Based on the CDR3 plus reference TRBV9 and TRBJ2-1, the full variable domain is DSGVTQTPKHLITATGQRVTLRCSPRSGDLSVYWYQQSLDQGLQFLIQYYNGEERAKGNILERFSAQQFPDLHSELNLSSLELGDSALYFCASSAWTGEYNEQFFGPGTRLTVL.

This clone was counted only a few times. The chain combines TRBV4-3 with TRBJ1-2; the match to TRBD1 covers 8 bases. Losses at the gene ends were 0 bases for V and 7 bases for J; bases not matched to a gene: 7. Germline assignment: CDR1 LGHNA and CDR2 YSLEER. The CDR3 loop spans 15 amino acids. CDR3 loop: CASSQEAQGAGGYTF. The CDR3 DNA is TGCGCCAGCAGCCAAGAAGCGCAGGGGGCGGGTGGCTACACCTTC.

This clone was seen a few times. V gene TRBV27 combines with J gene TRBJ2-7, with D tentatively TRBD2 (6 bases). The ends were cut back, 3 bases at V and 6 bases at J, with 12 bases in the middle. From germline, CDR1 is MNHEY and CDR2 SMNVEV (reference sequence). This CDR3 is built from 13 residues. The CDR3 protein is CASSFGGSLEQYF. CDR3 DNA: TGTGCCAGCAGTTTTGGGGGGTCCCTCGAGCAGTACTTC.

The chain joins TRBV5-1 to TRBJ2-4, with D maybe TRBD1 (6 bases). The CDR3 spans 16 residues. The V gene's germline CDR1 is SGHRS and CDR2 YFSETQ. The germline V and J ends were trimmed by 7 bases and 4 bases, with 21 bases remaining between them. CDR3 DNA sequence: TGCGCCAGCCAGCTTGGGGCAGGGGCAGAGAAAAACATTCAGTACTTC. Amino acids: CASQLGAGAEKNIQYF.

J is TRBJ1-5 and V is TRBV28, with D possibly TRBD1 on 5 matching bases. From germline, CDR1 is MDHEN and CDR2 SYDVKM. V shed 5 bases and J shed 5 bases, with 13 bases lying between them. The CDR3 runs 14 residues. CDR3 loop: CASSTGLGHQPQHF. In nucleotides, the CDR3 is TGTGCCAGCAGTACCGGGCTGGGGCATCAGCCCCAGCATTTT.

The chain is built from TRBV4-1 and TRBJ1-4, with D possibly matching TRBD1 (6 bases). Germline CDR1 is MGHRA and CDR2 is YSYEKL. The CDR3 sequence is 14 residues long. V dropped 4 bases and J dropped 1 base, with 7 bases sitting between them. The CDR3 is CASSLQGTNEKLFF. In nucleotides, the CDR3 is TGCGCCAGCAGCCTACAGGGAACTAATGAAAAACTGTTTTTT.

The rearrangement joins TRBV27 to TRBJ1-4, with 7 bases lining up with TRBD1. Germline assignment: CDR1 MNHEY and CDR2 SMNVEV (reference sequence). Trimming cost V 2 bases and J 7 bases; bases outside gene matches: 10. The CDR3 has 16 residues. CDR3 DNA: TGTGCCAGCAGTTTACAACCCCCGAGGACAGGTGAAAAACTGTTTTTT. This codes for CASSLQPPRTGEKLFF.

This clone appeared a few times. The chain carries TRBV4-3 and TRBJ1-6; no firm D call. Between the trimmed V and J ends, which lost 0 bases and 6 bases, there was a span of 15 bases. Germline lookup yields CDR1 LGHNA and CDR2 YSLEER. The CDR3 totals 17 residues. CDR3: CASSQEPRGDSNSPLHF. Here the CDR3 DNA reads TGCGCCAGCAGCCAAGAACCGCGCGGAGACTCTAATTCACCCCTCCACTTT.

The chain joins TRBV28 to TRBJ2-7, with 10 positions matching TRBD2. Trimming at V came to 4 bases and at J to 11 bases, leaving 11 bases not matched to a gene. This CDR3 has 14 residues. CDR1 MDHEN and CDR2 SYDVKM come from the germline V gene. CDR3 residues: CASSSSGRAFSEYF. For the CDR3, the DNA is TGTGCCAGCAGTTCAAGCGGGAGGGCTTTCAGTGAGTACTTC.

J is TRBJ1-1 and V is TRBV29-1; TRBD1 aligns across 8 bases. In germline, CDR1 is SQVTM, CDR2 ANQGSEA. This CDR3 comprises 12 residues. The junction had 9 bases not matched to a gene; V was cut back by 7 bases and J by 8 bases. CDR3 protein: CSAHRTGIEAFF. The CDR3 DNA is TGCAGCGCCCACCGGACAGGGATCGAAGCTTTCTTT.

Ten or more counts support this clone. This chain links TRBV27 with TRBJ2-7, with 8 bases that match TRBD1. Germline V gene lookup returns CDR1 MNHEY and CDR2 SMNVEV (reference sequence). CDR3 size: 14 residues. Trimming at V came to 6 bases and at J to 0 bases, leaving 4 bases not matched to a gene. The CDR3 reads CASSWTGSSYEQYF. The CDR3 DNA reads TGTGCCAGCAGCTGGACAGGGAGCTCCTACGAGCAGTACTTC.

This clone was recorded many times. This chain joins TRBV9 and TRBJ2-5; 7 nucleotides line up with TRBD1. The CDR3 has 15 amino acids. V was pared by 4 bases and J by 2 bases, with 8 bases of the junction left unmatched. Looked up from germline, CDR1 is SGDLS and CDR2 is YYNGEE. Here the CDR3 reads CASSLRQGPQETQYF. The CDR3 region has the DNA TGTGCCAGCAGCCTCCGACAGGGCCCACAAGAGACCCAGTACTTC.

The rearrangement uses TRBV10-1 and TRBJ2-5; 8 bases map to TRBD1. With 3 bases clipped from V and 1 base from J, the junction kept 4 bases outside the gene matches. The CDR3 sequence is 15 residues long. Germline lookup yields CDR1 WNHNN and CDR2 SYGVQD (reference sequence). CDR3 sequence: CASSDPGQAQETQYF. CDR3 in DNA: TGCGCCAGCAGTGACCCGGGACAGGCCCAAGAGACCCAGTACTTC.